This T cell receptor beta chain was found in a study of T cells in localized non-small cell lung cancer. Study outcomes and limitations: Prolonged overall survival went with higher T cell density in the blood. Median detection of top 100 tumor clones in adjacent lung was 57 clones. Tumor trailed uninvolved adjacent lung in T cell clonality, which peaked there.

The V gene lost 3 bases and the J gene lost 6 bases, with 15 bases spanning the gap. Germline V gene data show CDR1 as SGDLS and CDR2 as YYNGEE. CDR3 length: 14 amino acids. On this clone itself: Antigen specificity is unknown.

This table comes from immunoSEQ multiplex PCR, and its TCRdb copy is limited to in-frame clones, with some not included. This sample has approximately 22,000 clones; 70% to 90% occur once, and the top ten carry 5.5% to 7%. This sequence joins TRBV9 and TRBJ1-2; D might be TRBD1 (6 bases). Here the sequenced sample was peripheral blood, taken before any cancer treatment. This receptor was taken from an older male donor with stage I squamous cell lung carcinoma. The DNA of the CDR3 is TGTGCCAGCAGCGCCCAGGCAAGGGGGGATGGCTACACCTTC. This sequence encodes CASSAQARGDGYTF.